The 27 T cell receptor beta chains below come from one sample, sequenced in a study of shared clonotypes between healthy human individuals. The protocol was immunoSEQ multiplex PCR, while the TCRdb copy is restricted to in-frame clones and leaves out a portion. The table lists about 1.5 million clones, about 96% of them singletons. The sequenced sample consisted of naive CD4+ T cells sorted from blood. The subset was: CD45RA+ positively selected. The source is a man younger than 45 in good health.

The rearrangement links TRBV6-1 to TRBJ2-3; 8 nucleotides align to TRBD2. Germline V gene sequence: CDR1 MNHNS, CDR2 SASEGT. The ends lost 5 bases at V and 2 bases at J; junction bases unmatched: 3. The CDR3 runs to 14 residues. For the CDR3, the DNA is TGTGCCAGCAGTCTTAGCGGGAACACAGATACGCAGTATTTT. This sequence encodes CASSLSGNTDTQYF.

The rearrangement uses TRBV6-6 and TRBJ2-1; 9 bases align to TRBD2. Germline values: CDR1 MNHNY, CDR2 SVGAGI (reference sequence). The CDR3 is made up of 16 amino acids. Unmatched junction bases numbered 12, after V lost 6 bases and J lost 6 bases. The CDR3 DNA sequence: TGTGCCAGCAGCCACTCGGCGGGAGGGCCGGGCAATGAGCAGTTCTTC. It yields the protein CASSHSAGGPGNEQFF.

The gene calls are TRBV10-1 and TRBJ2-7; D is undetermined. The CDR3 has 13 residues. From germline, CDR1 is WNHNN and CDR2 SYGVQD (reference sequence). V was shortened by 8 bases and J by 2 bases, with 13 bases between the two germline ends. The CDR3 loop is CASQAGLAYEQYF. CDR3 nucleotide sequence: TGCGCCAGCCAGGCAGGCCTTGCCTACGAGCAGTACTTC.

The rearrangement joins TRBV21-1 to TRBJ2-7. TRBV21-1 is shown as a pseudogene. The CDR3 extends over 14 amino acids. CDR3 region: CASSKWDKDYEQYF. CDR3 nucleotide sequence: TGTGCCAGCAGCAAATGGGATAAGGACTACGAGCAGTACTTC.

The rearrangement links TRBV18 to TRBJ1-4; perhaps TRBD1 as D (5 bases). Trimming cost V 6 bases and J 4 bases, with 15 bases left between them. This CDR3 has 15 amino acids. CDR1 is KGHSH and CDR2 is LQKENI in the germline V gene. CDR3 DNA: TGTGCCAGCTCGCCGCCGGGACGGGTTAATGAAAAACTGTTTTTT. Its translation: CASSPPGRVNEKLFF. The full variable domain, completed using reference TRBV18 and TRBJ1-4, is NAGVMQNPRHLVRRRGQEARLRCSPMKGHSHVYWYRQLPEEGLKFMVYLQKENIIDESGMPKERFSAEFPKEGPSILRIQQVVRGDSAAYFCASSPPGRVNEKLFFGSGTQLSVL.

This chain connects TRBV28 to TRBJ1-5, with 7 bases fitting TRBD1. V dropped 7 bases and J dropped 2; count of bases not matched to a gene: 5. The germline V gene has CDR1 MDHEN and CDR2 SYDVKM. The CDR3 covers 14 residues. CDR3 sequence (DNA): TGTGCCAGCAAAGGGGACAGCGGCAATCAGCCCCAGCATTTT. Translating gives CASKGDSGNQPQHF.

V gene TRBV5-7 combines with J gene TRBJ1-5; 10 bases are shared with TRBD1. TRBV5-7 has ORF status, its function being uncertain. Losses at the gene ends were 4 bases for V and 4 bases for J; bases not matched to a gene: 14. CDR3 size: 18 residues. The CDR3 protein is CASSAPRTGGRKNQPQHF. The DNA for the CDR3 is TGTGCCAGCAGCGCACCGAGGACAGGGGGTCGCAAGAATCAGCCCCAGCATTTT.

The V gene is TRBV5-4, the J gene TRBJ1-2; D is perhaps TRBD1 (5 bases). This CDR3 is 17 amino acids long. The V gene's germline CDR1 is SGHNT and CDR2 YYREEE (reference sequence). V was clipped by 3 bases and J by 3 bases, with 21 bases between them. CDR3 DNA: TGTGCCAGCAGCTACGAAGGGTGGAAAGGGGTAGACTATGGCTACACCTTC. Protein sequence: CASSYEGWKGVDYGYTF.

In nucleotides, the CDR3 is TGCAGCGTTTTCGGGACAGACTTCCAAGAGACCCAGTACTTC. This translates into CSVFGTDFQETQYF. The chain has TRBV29-1 and TRBJ2-5; 7 nucleotides match TRBD1. CDR1 is SQVTM and CDR2 is ANQGSEA in the germline V gene. The CDR3 runs 14 residues. Trimming removed 5 bases from V and 1 base from J; junction bases left unmatched: 7.

V usage is TRBV5-6 and J usage is TRBJ2-7; D uncertain. Per the germline V gene, CDR1 is SGHDT and CDR2 is YYEEEE. V gave up 4 bases and J gave up 5 bases, with 13 bases separating them. CDR3 size: 13 residues. CDR3 nucleotides: TGTGCCAGCAGCCTCGGTTATGGCCACGAGCAGTACTTC. Amino acid sequence: CASSLGYGHEQYF.

The CDR3 DNA sequence: TGTGCCAGCACCACAGAAAGGGAGTCCTACGAGCAGTACTTC. This gives the protein CASTTERESYEQYF. This chain joins TRBV6-5 and TRBJ2-7; D perhaps matches TRBD2 (5 bases). The V gene's germline CDR1 is MNHEY and CDR2 SVGAGI. Trimming removed 7 bases at V and 1 base at J, with 14 bases between. CDR3 length: 14 residues.

The chain uses TRBV30 and TRBJ2-6; 7 bases are a match to TRBD2. The CDR3 runs 16 residues. Per the germline V gene, CDR1 is GTSNPN and CDR2 is SVGIG (reference sequence). The V gene end was trimmed by 1 base and the J gene end by 0 bases; junction bases not matched to a gene: 3. The CDR3 DNA reads TGTGCCTGGAGTGGGCGCGGGAGCTCTGGGGCCAACGTCCTGACTTTC. Residues: CAWSGRGSSGANVLTF.

The rearrangement uses TRBV7-2 and TRBJ2-1, with TRBD2 matching over 11 bases. Looked up from germline, CDR1 is SGHTA and CDR2 is FQGNSA. The CDR3 is 15 amino acids. J gave up 6 bases and V 7 bases, and 8 bases lay outside the gene matches. CDR3: CASTQLAGVLNEQFF. The CDR3 DNA follows: TGTGCCAGCACCCAACTAGCGGGAGTACTCAATGAGCAGTTCTTC.

The rearrangement uses TRBV7-9 and TRBJ2-1; 9 positions agree with TRBD2. This CDR3 is 15 amino acids long. Germline V lookup: CDR1 SEHNR, CDR2 FQNEAQ (reference sequence). The ends lost 4 bases at V and 6 bases at J; junction bases unmatched: 7. CDR3 bases: TGTGCCAGCAGCTCCGCGGGAGGGGGGCCCAATGAGCAGTTCTTC. As protein: CASSSAGGGPNEQFF.

The gene calls are TRBV5-4 and TRBJ1-3; the D is unclear. The CDR3 sequence is 15 residues long. V was clipped by 3 bases and J by 2 bases, with 12 bases between them. Germline CDR1 and CDR2: SGHNT and YYREEE (reference sequence). Here the CDR3 DNA reads TGTGCCAGCAGCTCCTGGGCTTTCCCTGGAAACACCATATATTTT. Translated: CASSSWAFPGNTIYF.

The gene calls are TRBV2 and TRBJ2-5, with unresolved D. Germline values: CDR1 SNHLY, CDR2 FYNNEI. V shed 3 bases and J shed 4 bases, with 6 bases lying between them. The CDR3 has 12 amino acids. The CDR3 loop is CASSDRLETQYF. The CDR3 DNA sequence: TGTGCCAGCAGTGATCGGCTAGAGACCCAGTACTTC. The entire variable domain, with the rest obtained from reference TRBV2 and TRBJ2-5, is as follows: EPEVTQTPSHQVTQMGQEVILRCVPISNHLYFYWYRQILGQKVEFLVSFYNNEISEKSEIFDDQFSVERPDGSNFTLKIRSTKLEDSAMYFCASSDRLETQYFGPGTRLLVL.

This clone was found once. V is TRBV7-4 and J is TRBJ2-3, with D uncertain. Trimming pared 7 bases from V and 2 bases from J, leaving 10 bases between. The CDR3 covers 13 residues. CDR1 and CDR2 from the germline V gene are SGHVT and SQSDAQ. The CDR3: CASKRLTTDTQYF. Here the CDR3 DNA reads TGTGCCAGCAAAAGATTGACCACAGATACGCAGTATTTT.

The chain carries TRBV7-9 and TRBJ2-1; a possible D gene is TRBD1 (6 bases). V dropped 5 bases and J dropped 7 bases, with 18 bases sitting between them. Germline V gives CDR1 SEHNR, CDR2 FQNEAQ (reference sequence). The CDR3 is 15 amino acids. The CDR3 loop reads CASSPISTGENEQFF. CDR3 DNA: TGTGCCAGCAGCCCAATCTCGACAGGAGAAAATGAGCAGTTCTTC.

The genes are TRBV18 and TRBJ1-4; D is undetermined. The germline V and J ends were trimmed by 0 bases and 8 bases, with 10 bases remaining between them. CDR3 length: 14 residues. From germline, CDR1 is KGHSH and CDR2 LQKENI. The chain's CDR3 is CASSPPGMGEKLFF. The CDR3 DNA is TGTGCCAGCTCACCACCAGGGATGGGGGAAAAACTGTTTTTT.

V is TRBV7-3 and J is TRBJ2-1, with 7 bases that match TRBD1. Trimming removed 5 bases from V and 7 bases from J; junction bases left unmatched: 20. The CDR3 length is 18 residues. Germline V gives CDR1 SGHTA, CDR2 FQGTGA. The CDR3 reads CASSIQTPTRGLPNEQFF. CDR3 DNA: TGTGCCAGCAGCATACAAACGCCGACAAGGGGGCTCCCAAATGAGCAGTTCTTC.

The chain carries TRBV11-2 and TRBJ2-1; D might be TRBD2 (6 bases). This CDR3 region has 17 residues. The germline V gene encodes CDR1 SGHAT and CDR2 FQNNGV. The ends were cut back, 5 bases at V and 0 bases at J, with 17 bases in the middle. For the CDR3, the DNA is TGTGCCAGCAGCCCTCCGGGACTCGATAGCTCCTACAATGAGCAGTTCTTC. This codes for CASSPPGLDSSYNEQFF.

In DNA, the CDR3 is TGTGCCAGTAGTATATGGTCAGGGATTGGAAATCAGCCCCAGCATTTT. As protein: CASSIWSGIGNQPQHF. The J gene is TRBJ1-5, the V gene TRBV19; TRBD1 is a possible D gene (5 bases). V shed 2 bases and J shed 4 bases, with 15 bases lying between them. CDR1 and CDR2 (germline): LNHDA, SQIVND (reference sequence). The CDR3 has 16 residues.

This clone was seen a few times. DNA of the CDR3: TGTGCCAGCAGCTTATTGCGAGATACGCAGTATTTT. This encodes CASSLLRDTQYF. The chain links TRBV7-2 to TRBJ2-3; D is ambiguous. The V gene lost 2 bases and the J gene lost 5 bases, with 5 bases spanning the gap. The CDR3 loop spans 12 amino acids. CDR1 and CDR2 from the germline V gene are SGHTA and FQGNSA.

On this clone itself: Other DNA variants within this sample encode the same CDR3. The chain couples TRBV5-1 to TRBJ1-1, with a tentative D call TRBD1 (5 bases). V lost 4 bases to trimming and J lost 1 base, with 11 bases between them. The CDR3 has 14 amino acids. Per germline, CDR1 SGHRS and CDR2 YFSETQ. In DNA form, the CDR3 reads TGCGCCAGCAGCCTGGGAGGGACGAACACTGAAGCTTTCTTT. This codes for CASSLGGTNTEAFF. The full variable domain, completed using reference TRBV5-1 and TRBJ1-1, is KAGVTQTPRYLIKTRGQQVTLSCSPISGHRSVSWYQQTPGQGLQFLFEYFSETQRNKGNFPGRFSGRQFSNSRSEMNVSTLELGDSALYLCASSLGGTNTEAFFGQGTRLTVV.

This clone appeared once. The gene calls are TRBV28 and TRBJ1-5, with D hard to call. The CDR3 consists of 14 residues. Per the germline V gene, CDR1 is MDHEN and CDR2 is SYDVKM. Trimming removed 1 base from V and 5 bases from J, with 9 bases in between. Written as DNA, the CDR3 is TGTGCCAGCAGTTTATATTCGGACGATCAGCCCCAGCATTTT. It translates to CASSLYSDDQPQHF. The whole variable domain, filled in from reference TRBV28 and TRBJ1-5, reads DVKVTQSSRYLVKRTGEKVFLECVQDMDHENMFWYRQDPGLGLRLIYFSYDVKMKEKGDIPEGYSVSREKKERFSLILESASTNQTSMYLCASSLYSDDQPQHFGDGTRLSIL.

This sequence joins TRBV7-2 and TRBJ1-2; D is perhaps TRBD1 (6 bases). This CDR3 has 15 amino acids. Trimming removed 1 base from V and 8 bases from J, with 17 bases in between. Germline CDR1 and CDR2: SGHTA and FQGNSA. The CDR3 spells CASSLGAPGAEGYTF. CDR3 bases: TGTGCCAGCAGCTTAGGCGCTCCAGGGGCGGAAGGCTACACCTTC.

The V call is TRBV2, the J call TRBJ1-4; D is possibly TRBD1 (5 bases). Looked up from germline, CDR1 is SNHLY and CDR2 is FYNNEI. This CDR3 is 15 amino acids long. Trimming removed 2 bases from V and 8 bases from J, with 15 bases in between. The CDR3: CASSERKGVWEKLFF. CDR3 in DNA: TGTGCCAGCAGTGAAAGGAAAGGGGTATGGGAAAAACTGTTTTTT.